The rows below give T cell receptor beta chains drawn from one sample of a study of blood T cells in healthy people across ages. TCRdb processed the 5' RACE reads anew with MiXCR; each CDR3 protein has one entry. The table shows over 500,000 distinct CDR3 sequences, with about 27% occurring only once. This sample was also put to use in a study of T cells of mothers and their children.

The sample comprised blood. These TCRs come from a boy aged 2-15 years in good health. The CDR3 runs from the conserved cysteine through the conserved F or W. A D gene is named only where the DNA matches it firmly. Size tells how often a clone was seen (once, few, many) or the class of an expanded clone, and some rows leave it out.

d_call: TRBD1; j_call: TRBJ2-5; clone_size: .; v_call: TRBV6-5; cdr3_nt: TGTGCCAGCAGTCGGACCGGGACAGGGGGCAACGGGGAGTTCTTC; cdr3_aa: CASSRTGTGGNGEFF
d_call: TRBD1; j_call: TRBJ2-7; clone_size: once; v_call: TRBV28; cdr3_nt: TGTGCCAGCAGTTTCGGCAGGGGGCGATGGGGCCCGAGCTCCTACGAGCAGTACTTC; cdr3_aa: CASSFGRGRWGPSSYEQYF
d_call: .; j_call: TRBJ2-7; clone_size: .; v_call: TRBV5-1; cdr3_nt: TGCGCCAGCAGCTTGGTATCTAGCCGCACCTACGAGCAGTACTTC; cdr3_aa: CASSLVSSRTYEQYF
d_call: TRBD1; j_call: TRBJ2-5; clone_size: .; v_call: TRBV29-1; cdr3_nt: TGCAGCGTTGCGGGTCACGGGACAGCCCGCCAAGAGACCCAGTACTTC; cdr3_aa: CSVAGHGTARQETQYF
d_call: .; j_call: TRBJ2-7; clone_size: .; v_call: TRBV11-2; cdr3_nt: TGTGCCAGCAGCTTAGGAGGGCCGAGGGAGCAGTACTTC; cdr3_aa: CASSLGGPREQYF
d_call: .; j_call: TRBJ2-7; clone_size: .; v_call: TRBV12-3/TRBV12-4; cdr3_nt: TGTGCCAGCAGTCCCGAGGGCGCAGAGGGACGTGGGGAGCAGTACTTC; cdr3_aa: CASSPEGAEGRGEQYF
d_call: .; j_call: TRBJ2-7; clone_size: .; v_call: TRBV12-3/TRBV12-4; cdr3_nt: TGTGCCAGCAGCCGTGGGGGGGCTTACGAGCAGAACTTC; cdr3_aa: CASSRGGAYEQNF
d_call: .; j_call: TRBJ1-5; clone_size: few; v_call: TRBV6-6; cdr3_nt: TGTGCCAGCAGGAAAGGGTGGAATCAGCCCCAGCATTTT; cdr3_aa: CASRKGWNQPQHF
d_call: .; j_call: TRBJ2-5; clone_size: .; v_call: TRBV20-1; cdr3_nt: TGCAGTGCTGAGGGAGGAGGGGATGGGGAGACCCAGTACTTC; cdr3_aa: CSAEGGGDGETQYF
d_call: .; j_call: TRBJ1-4; clone_size: .; v_call: TRBV12-3/TRBV12-4; cdr3_nt: TGTGCCAGCAGTTTAGGGTGGGCAACTAATGAAAAACTGTTTTTT; cdr3_aa: CASSLGWATNEKLFF